These 7 T cell receptor beta chains share one sample of origin, sequenced in a study of T cells after yellow fever vaccination. TCRdb redid the calling of the 5' RACE reads with MiXCR, one entry per CDR3 protein. The sample has approximately 140,000 distinct CDR3 sequences, around 7.7% seen once; the top ten hold less than 0.85%. The sample was CD4+ T cells sorted from PBMCs, taken 5 days after the yellow fever booster vaccination. The origin of the receptors is a man aged 25 to 45 who received the YFV17D yellow fever vaccine.

The rearrangement joins TRBV19 to TRBJ2-1; 8 bases are a match to TRBD2. V was clipped by 5 bases and J by 4 bases; unmatched bases: 7. The CDR3 consists of 15 residues. Germline-derived CDR1 and CDR2 are LNHDA and SQIVND (reference sequence). The CDR3 loop reads CASSPPSGLYNEQFF. In nucleotides, the CDR3 is TGTGCCAGTAGTCCCCCTAGCGGGCTTTACAATGAGCAGTTCTTC.

Turning to this clonotype: Given a much more abundant clone one base away, this may be a read error. This chain uses TRBV20-1 with TRBJ2-3; D gene unclear. The CDR3 loop spans 13 amino acids. CDR1 and CDR2 from the germline V gene are DFQATT and SNEGSKA (reference sequence). CDR3 region: CCARSPHTDTQYF. CDR3 nucleotides: TGCTGTGCTAGATCTCCACACACAGATACGCAGTATTTT.

There are many counts of this clonotype. The CDR3 DNA follows: TGTGCCATCACTGGGGGGGATAGTCTGAAGTTCTTC. Protein: CAITGGDSLKFF. The chain carries TRBV10-3 and TRBJ2-1; 7 bases match TRBD2. The CDR3 sequence is 12 residues long. The germline V gene encodes CDR1 ENHRY and CDR2 SYGVKD. V shed 7 bases and J 14 bases; nucleotides not matched to a gene: 11.

This clonotype has ten or more counts. The chain carries TRBV7-9 and TRBJ2-1; 8 nucleotides line up with TRBD1. Germline CDR1 SEHNR, CDR2 FQNEAQ (reference sequence). This CDR3 has 15 residues. The junction had 1 base not matched to a gene; V was cut back by 1 base and J by 2 bases. The CDR3 protein is CASSLGQGTYNEQFF. CDR3 in DNA: TGTGCCAGCAGCTTAGGACAGGGGACCTACAATGAGCAGTTCTTC. The entire variable domain, with the rest obtained from reference TRBV7-9 and TRBJ2-1, is as follows: DTGVSQNPRHKITKRGQNVTFRCDPISEHNRLYWYRQTLGQGPEFLTYFQNEAQLEKSRLLSDRFSAERPKGSFSTLEIQRTEQGDSAMYLCASSLGQGTYNEQFFGPGTRLTVL.

In this sample, this clonotype turned up many times. V and J are TRBV7-9 and TRBJ1-3; a weak D match, TRBD1 (6 bases). Trimming left V 5 bases short and J 2 bases short, with 10 bases between. Germline V gene data show CDR1 as SEHNR and CDR2 as FQNEAQ (reference sequence). This CDR3 is 14 amino acids long. The CDR3 region has the DNA TGTGCCAGCAGCACCTCAGGGGCTGGAAACACCATATATTTT. This encodes CASSTSGAGNTIYF.

This clonotype was detected many times. This rearrangement joins TRBV5-1 to TRBJ2-1, with D possibly TRBD2 on 5 matching bases. The CDR3 sequence is 13 residues long. Trimming removed 0 bases from V and 6 bases from J, with 7 bases in between. Germline CDR1 and CDR2: SGHRS and YFSETQ. This CDR3 reads CASSLATSNEQFF. The CDR3 nucleotides are TGCGCCAGCAGCTTGGCCACTAGCAATGAGCAGTTCTTC.

In this sample, this clonotype turned up many times. One junction end disagrees with the germline gene, perhaps due to a read error. The chain carries TRBV7-9 and TRBJ2-3; D may be TRBD2 (6 bases). The CDR3 runs to 12 residues. Per germline, CDR1 SEHNR and CDR2 FQNEAQ (reference sequence). The CDR3 reads CASSPSRGTPSF. The CDR3 DNA reads as TGTGCCAGCAGCCCCTCCCGGGGGACTCCTTCTTTT.